This T cell receptor beta chain was profiled in a study of cytomegalovirus exposure and HLA in healthy donors. Turning to the study itself: An earlier analysis found some 120 million unique TCR beta sequences from about 190 million T cells.

As concerns this clone: The antigen is not known.

Per the germline V gene, CDR1 is MNHEY and CDR2 is SVGAGI. V lost 0 bases, J lost 4 bases, and 15 bases lay in between. This CDR3 region has 16 residues. Study outcomes and limitations: Associated with cytomegalovirus, according to the listing, were 150 to 200 TCR beta chains.

In the PCR, 60 Vbeta and 13 Jbeta primers were used. Data came from immunoSEQ multiplex PCR; TCRdb stores just in-frame clones and leaves some out. The sample has some 220,000 clones, approximately 84% seen once; the top ten hold around 0.22%. The sample consisted of PBMCs. The TCR comes from a girl aged 2 to 9 in good health and CMV-seronegative. The chain uses TRBV6-5 and TRBJ1-2, with D perhaps matching TRBD1 (5 bases). This chain's CDR3 is CASSYSIPGGGYGYTF. The CDR3 coding sequence is TGTGCCAGCAGTTACTCGATACCAGGCGGGGGCTATGGCTACACCTTC.